In this sample, the clone carrying this TCR beta chain turned up a few times. J gave up 1 base and V 1 base, and 5 bases lay outside the gene matches. Germline assignment: CDR1 DFQATT and CDR2 SNEGSKA (reference sequence). The CDR3 totals 16 residues. The data derive from a study of blood T cells in healthy people across ages. A second about 6 to 11 cycle PCR used barcoded and J-beta primers. One entry per CDR3 protein results from TCRdb running MiXCR on the 5' RACE reads. Counted here are about 930,000 distinct CDR3 sequences, 25% to 35% occurring once; the ten biggest clones make up roughly 10%. The sample was also reused in another study, on T cells of mothers and their children.

The source of this sequence is a woman aged 40 to 50 in good health. Sequencing was done on a sample of blood. The rearrangement joins TRBV20-1 to TRBJ2-2, with 8 bases lining up with TRBD1. For the CDR3, the DNA is TGCAGTGCTAGAGGTTTACAGGGGGTGAACACCGGGGAGCTGTTTTTT. Its translation: CSARGLQGVNTGELFF.